This paragraph reports one TCR beta chain. Clones were read by immunoSEQ multiplex PCR, and TCRdb kept only the in-frame ones, dropping some. Here the sample spans just under 60,000 clones, approximately 91% being singletons. This sample is part of a study of OX40 agonist ivuxolimab in advanced cancers. Germline V lookup: CDR1 SGHAT, CDR2 FQNNGV. V was trimmed by 3 bases and J by 6 bases, leaving 4 bases between them. The CDR3 has 11 amino acids. The gene calls are TRBV11-2 and TRBJ2-3, with no clear D. This clonotype originated in an adult with an advanced solid tumor such as melanoma, head and neck, liver or kidney cancer. Specimen: CD4+ or CD8+ T cells sorted from blood, collected in a trial of the OX40 agonist ivuxolimab. The CDR3 here is CASSFADTQYF. The CDR3 nucleotides read TGTGCCAGCAGCTTTGCCGATACGCAGTATTTT.